This record looks at one T cell receptor beta chain sequence and its context. V lost 0 bases and J lost 0, with 11 bases in between. This CDR3 is built from 16 residues. Germline assignment: CDR1 MNHEY and CDR2 SVGAGI. The method was immunoSEQ multiplex PCR; TCRdb's version includes in-frame clones alone and lacks a portion of them. The table lists about 86,000 clones, around 90% of them singletons. This record comes from a study of control samples from healthy donors and cancer patients. The sequenced sample was PBMCs. The sequence was obtained from a woman aged 45 to 65 with colorectal cancer. This chain joins TRBV6-5 and TRBJ2-5, with D tentatively TRBD1 (6 bases). CDR3 bases: TGTGCCAGCAGTTACTCGTCAAGGGGGTACCAAGAGACCCAGTACTTC. Amino acids: CASSYSSRGYQETQYF.